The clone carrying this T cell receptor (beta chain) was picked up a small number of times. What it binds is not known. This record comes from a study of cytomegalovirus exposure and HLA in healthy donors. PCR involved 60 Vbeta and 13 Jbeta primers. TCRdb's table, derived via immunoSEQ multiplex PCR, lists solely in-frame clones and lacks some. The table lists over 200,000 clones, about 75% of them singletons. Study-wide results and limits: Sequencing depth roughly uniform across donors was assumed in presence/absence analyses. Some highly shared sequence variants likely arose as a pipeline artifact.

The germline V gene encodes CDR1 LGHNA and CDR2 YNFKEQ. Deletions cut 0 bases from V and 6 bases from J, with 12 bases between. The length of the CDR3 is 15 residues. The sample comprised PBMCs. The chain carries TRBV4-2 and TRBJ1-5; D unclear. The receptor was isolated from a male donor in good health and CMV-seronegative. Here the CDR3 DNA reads TGTGCCAGCAGCCAAGATTGGGCAGTTTCTCAGCCCCAGCATTTT. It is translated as CASSQDWAVSQPQHF.